One TCR beta chain is described in this entry. This sample is drawn from a study of the immune and genomic landscape of osteosarcoma. V was cut by 2 bases and J by 0 bases, with 8 bases left in between. The CDR3 is 15 amino acids. Germline V gene data show CDR1 as MRHNA and CDR2 as SNTAGT. Sequencing used immunoSEQ multiplex PCR; TCRdb keeps in-frame clones, though not all of them. The sample yields more than 1,000 clones, about 70% seen once. This TCR derives from a man in his thirties or forties with osteosarcoma. The chain carries TRBV6-4 and TRBJ1-3; D remains ambiguous. Sequences were obtained from primary tumor tissue from soft tissue. The CDR3 sequence: CASSDNSDSGNTIYF. The CDR3 coding sequence is TGTGCCAGCAGTGACAATAGCGACTCTGGAAACACCATATATTTT.